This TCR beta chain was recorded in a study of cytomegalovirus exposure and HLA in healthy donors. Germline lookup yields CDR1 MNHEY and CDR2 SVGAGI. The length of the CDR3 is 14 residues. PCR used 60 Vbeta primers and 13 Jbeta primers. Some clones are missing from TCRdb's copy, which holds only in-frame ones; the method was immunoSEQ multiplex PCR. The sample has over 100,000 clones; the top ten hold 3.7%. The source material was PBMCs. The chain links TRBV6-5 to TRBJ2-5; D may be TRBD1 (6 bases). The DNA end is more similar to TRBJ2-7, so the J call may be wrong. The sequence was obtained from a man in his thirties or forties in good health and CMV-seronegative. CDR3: CASSYSGVPYEQYF. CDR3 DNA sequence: TGTGCCAGCAGTTATTCAGGGGTCCCCTACGAGCAGTACTTC.